One and the same sample provided the 14 T cell receptor beta chains below, sequenced in a study of blood T cell repertoires in COVID-19. Produced via immunoSEQ multiplex PCR; TCRdb's table is partial and in-frame only. The sample gives a few hundred thousand clones, 86% of which show up once; 4% to 5% is in the top ten. The sequenced sample was PBMCs or T cells enriched from blood (not recorded which). The receptor set was obtained from a young man who had recovered from COVID-19.

This rearrangement joins TRBV28 to TRBJ2-7; 7 bases match TRBD1. Germline trimming cut 5 bases from V and 7 bases from J; bases unmatched to any gene: 8. The CDR3 contains 13 residues. The germline gives CDR1 MDHEN, CDR2 SYDVKM. The CDR3 reads CASSRQGVGEQYF. In DNA, the CDR3 is TGTGCCAGCAGTCGACAGGGAGTGGGGGAGCAGTACTTC. The complete variable domain, with remaining parts taken from reference TRBV28 and TRBJ2-7, reads DVKVTQSSRYLVKRTGEKVFLECVQDMDHENMFWYRQDPGLGLRLIYFSYDVKMKEKGDIPEGYSVSREKKERFSLILESASTNQTSMYLCASSRQGVGEQYFGPGTRLTVT.

This clone was counted at least ten times. The gene calls are TRBV6-5 and TRBJ2-7, with 9 bases aligning to TRBD1. CDR3 length equals 14 residues. Looked up from germline, CDR1 is MNHEY and CDR2 is SVGAGI. The trim removed 6 bases at V and 0 bases at J, leaving 3 bases unmatched. This chain's CDR3 is CASRGTGYSYEQYF. The CDR3 DNA is TGTGCCAGCAGGGGGACAGGGTACTCCTACGAGCAGTACTTC.

The V and J genes are TRBV7-9 and TRBJ2-5, with 8 bases fitting TRBD1. The CDR3 has 19 residues. Trimming took 0 bases from V and 5 from J; bases not matched to a gene: 17. In germline, CDR1 is SEHNR, CDR2 FQNEAQ (reference sequence). CDR3 DNA: TGTGCCAGCAGCTTAGCGCTAAATAAGGGAGACAGGGGCTGGGAGACCCAGTACTTC. It specifies CASSLALNKGDRGWETQYF.

The chain carries TRBV2 and TRBJ1-4; 10 bases map to TRBD1. The CDR3 is 14 residues long. V shed 8 bases, J shed 8 bases, and the junction held 8 bases outside the gene matches. CDR1 and CDR2 (germline): SNHLY, FYNNEI. DNA of the CDR3: TGTGCCAGCGGCCGGGACAGGGGTCGAGAAAAACTGTTTTTT. It yields the protein CASGRDRGREKLFF.

This rearrangement joins TRBV24-1 to TRBJ2-2; no reliable D call. V was cut by 5 bases and J by 0 bases, with 6 bases left in between. Per the germline V gene, CDR1 is KGHDR and CDR2 is SFDVKD. The CDR3 is 14 amino acids. The DNA of the CDR3 is TGTGCCACCAGTGTCGGGTCGAACACCGGGGAGCTGTTTTTT. It codes for CATSVGSNTGELFF.

The gene calls are TRBV5-1 and TRBJ1-1; D remains ambiguous. The germline CDR1 and CDR2 sequences are SGHRS and YFSETQ. The CDR3 consists of 13 residues. The V end lost 2 bases, the J end lost 6 bases, and 11 bases lay between the germline ends. In DNA, the CDR3 is TGCGCCAGCAGCTTTTTCCCCCAGGCTGAAGCTTTCTTT. It is translated as CASSFFPQAEAFF.

The V gene is TRBV30, the J gene TRBJ2-7, with TRBD2 matching over 8 bases. The V gene end was trimmed by 1 base and the J gene end by 2 bases; junction bases not matched to a gene: 4. There are 14 residues in the CDR3. The V gene's germline CDR1 is GTSNPN and CDR2 SVGIG (reference sequence). Here the CDR3 DNA reads TGTGCCTGGAGTGAAGGGACTAGGCCCTACGAGCAGTACTTC. Protein product: CAWSEGTRPYEQYF.

V is TRBV19 and J is TRBJ1-1; possibly TRBD1 for D (5 bases). The CDR3 sequence is 14 residues long. Deletions cut 5 bases from V and 2 bases from J, with 12 bases between. Germline V lookup: CDR1 LNHDA, CDR2 SQIVND (reference sequence). The CDR3 nucleotides read TGTGCCAGTAGTCACCGGGGGAGCAACACTGAAGCTTTCTTT. It yields the protein CASSHRGSNTEAFF.

The chain joins TRBV18 to TRBJ1-1; 7 positions match TRBD1. The germline V gene has CDR1 KGHSH and CDR2 LQKENI. J was trimmed by 5 bases and V by 3 bases; bases with no gene match: 6. The CDR3 length is 14 residues. The CDR3 loop is CASSPPGQRTEAFF. CDR3 nucleotides: TGTGCCAGCTCACCGCCGGGACAGAGAACTGAAGCTTTCTTT.

V gene TRBV28 combines with J gene TRBJ1-5; D possibly corresponds to TRBD1 (6 bases). Trimming shortened V by 3 bases and J by 2 bases, and 17 bases separated the two germline ends. Germline V lookup: CDR1 MDHEN, CDR2 SYDVKM. The CDR3 has 17 residues. The CDR3 bases are TGTGCCAGCAGTTTTGCGGGGGCACAAAACGGCAATCAGCCCCAGCATTTT. Protein: CASSFAGAQNGNQPQHF.

The rearrangement links TRBV9 to TRBJ1-3; no clear D gene. Trimming took 3 bases from V and 2 from J, leaving 3 bases between them. Germline CDR1 SGDLS, CDR2 YYNGEE. This CDR3 is 12 amino acids long. The CDR3 loop is CASSEPGNTIYF. The CDR3 DNA sequence: TGTGCCAGCAGCGAGCCTGGAAACACCATATATTTT. The full variable domain, in which reference TRBV9 and TRBJ1-3 provide the parts outside the CDR3, is DSGVTQTPKHLITATGQRVTLRCSPRSGDLSVYWYQQSLDQGLQFLIQYYNGEERAKGNILERFSAQQFPDLHSELNLSSLELGDSALYFCASSEPGNTIYFGEGSWLTVV.

V and J are TRBV5-1 and TRBJ2-3; a possible D gene is TRBD1 (6 bases). CDR1 is SGHRS and CDR2 is YFSETQ in the germline V gene. The CDR3 is 15 amino acids. The germline V and J ends were trimmed by 4 bases and 0 bases, with 12 bases remaining between them. CDR3 sequence: CASSPRTASTDTQYF. The CDR3 coding sequence is TGCGCCAGCAGCCCACGGACAGCGAGCACAGATACGCAGTATTTT. The variable domain in full, with the rest retrieved from reference TRBV5-1 and TRBJ2-3, is KAGVTQTPRYLIKTRGQQVTLSCSPISGHRSVSWYQQTPGQGLQFLFEYFSETQRNKGNFPGRFSGRQFSNSRSEMNVSTLELGDSALYLCASSPRTASTDTQYFGPGTRLTVL.

This clone occurred a few times. The V and J genes are TRBV28 and TRBJ1-5, with TRBD1 matching 7 bases. V dropped 3 bases and J dropped 4; count of bases not matched to a gene: 6. From germline, CDR1 is MDHEN and CDR2 SYDVKM. There are 15 residues in the CDR3. The DNA for the CDR3 is TGTGCCAGCAGTTTTGGGGGACAGATGAATCAGCCCCAGCATTTT. It is translated as CASSFGGQMNQPQHF.

This sequence joins TRBV6-5 and TRBJ2-7; D not resolved. The CDR3 consists of 13 residues. Per the germline V gene, CDR1 is MNHEY and CDR2 is SVGAGI. V was trimmed by 0 bases and J by 4 bases, leaving 7 bases between them. Written as DNA, the CDR3 is TGTGCCAGCAGTTACTCTTGGAGATACGAGCAGTACTTC. Translated, it gives CASSYSWRYEQYF.